These 14 T cell receptor beta chains were sequenced from one sample in a study of CD4+ T cells in melanoma (dated by TCRdb to 2022 to 2024). Receptors were amplified or captured by the immunoSEQ multiplex PCR assay. TCRdb obtained this table from immuneACCESS and retained in-frame rearrangements with V and J assigned. These tables miss some clones; where compared with another copy, unresolved V genes account for less than half of the shortfall, and the remainder is unexplained. For this sample the table gives tens of thousands of clones, of which 60% to 80% were detected only once. The ten largest clonotypes hold 4.5% to 5.5% of the sample. Sequencing used tumor tissue. The receptors originated from a human donor with melanoma.

This clone was counted many times. V and J are TRBV27 and TRBJ2-5; 7 bases are a match to TRBD1. The CDR3 consists of 13 residues. V lost 6 bases, J lost 5 bases, and 6 bases stayed unmatched. Per the germline V gene, CDR1 is MNHEY and CDR2 is SMNVEV (reference sequence). The CDR3 region is CASRPGGRETQYF. The CDR3 DNA sequence: TGTGCCAGCAGGCCAGGGGGACGGGAGACCCAGTACTTC.

The rearrangement uses TRBV11-2 and TRBJ2-1; D may be TRBD1 (5 bases). This CDR3 region has 13 residues. V gave up 5 bases and J gave up 5 bases, with 10 bases separating them. From germline, CDR1 is SGHAT and CDR2 FQNNGV. The CDR3 sequence is CASSPGAHNEQFF. CDR3 coding DNA: TGTGCCAGCAGCCCTGGGGCCCACAATGAGCAGTTCTTC.

This chain links TRBV19 with TRBJ1-5, with TRBD1 matching over 7 bases. The ends lost 7 bases at V and 9 bases at J; junction bases unmatched: 9. This CDR3 is 13 amino acids long. The V gene's germline CDR1 is LNHDA and CDR2 SQIVND (reference sequence). The CDR3 is CASNGQARGPQHF. The CDR3 nucleotides are TGTGCCAGTAACGGACAGGCTCGAGGGCCCCAGCATTTT.

This clone was recorded many times. V usage is TRBV4-3 and J usage is TRBJ1-5, with 7 bases matching TRBD1. CDR3 length: 15 residues. The germline CDR1 and CDR2 sequences are LGHNA and YSLEER. V gave up 3 bases and J gave up 5 bases; unmatched junction bases: 7. The CDR3 DNA is TGCGCCAGCAGCCAGAGACAGGGAAAAGATCAGCCCCAGCATTTT. Its translation: CASSQRQGKDQPQHF.

V gene TRBV27 combines with J gene TRBJ2-7; maybe TRBD2 (7 bases). Trimming removed 7 bases at V and 7 bases at J, with 14 bases between. The V gene's germline CDR1 is MNHEY and CDR2 SMNVEV (reference sequence). The CDR3 consists of 12 residues. CDR3 in DNA: TGTGCCAGCAAGGGGGGGCGCGGGGAGCAGTACTTC. Its protein product is CASKGGRGEQYF.

This clone showed up many times. In DNA, the CDR3 is TGTGCCAGCAGCAGGGGGAGACAAGAGACCCAGTACTTC. Amino acid sequence: CASSRGRQETQYF. The chain uses TRBV7-6 and TRBJ2-5, with D possibly TRBD1 on 6 matching bases. The V gene's germline CDR1 is SGHVS and CDR2 FNYEAQ. The CDR3 spans 13 residues. V was clipped by 5 bases and J by 2 bases, with 9 bases between them.

This clone was counted between two and nine times. The rearrangement links TRBV7-2 to TRBJ2-1; possibly TRBD1 or TRBD2 for D (5 bases each). Between the trimmed V and J ends, which lost 5 bases and 4 bases, there was a span of 15 bases. The CDR3 is 15 residues long. CDR1 SGHTA and CDR2 FQGNSA come from the germline V gene. Here the CDR3 reads CASSTRAGRYNEQFF. The CDR3 region has the DNA TGTGCCAGCAGCACTAGGGCAGGGCGATACAATGAGCAGTTCTTC.

The table lists this clone with a few counts. One end of the junction fails to match germline, which may point to a read error. The sample contains more than one DNA sequence encoding this CDR3. The chain links TRBV11-2 to TRBJ2-7, with D unclear. This CDR3 contains 12 residues. In germline, CDR1 is SGHAT, CDR2 FQNNGV. This CDR3 is CASSLDSYEQYF. CDR3 nucleotide sequence: TGTGCCAGCAGTTTAGACTCCTACGAGCAGTACTTC. Complete variable domain (other parts from reference TRBV11-2 and TRBJ2-7): EAGVAQSPRYKIIEKRQSVAFWCNPISGHATLYWYQQILGQGPKLLIQFQNNGVVDDSQLPKDRFSAERLKGVDSTLKIQPAKLEDSAVYLCASSLDSYEQYFGPGTRLTVT.

The genes are TRBV4-1 and TRBJ2-1; the match to TRBD2 covers 11 bases. Germline CDR1 MGHRA, CDR2 YSYEKL. Germline trimming cut 3 bases from V and 2 bases from J; bases unmatched to any gene: 3. The CDR3 has 16 amino acids. The CDR3 DNA reads TGCGCCAGCAGCCACCCGGGACTAGCGGCCTACAATGAGCAGTTCTTC. Its protein product is CASSHPGLAAYNEQFF.

The chain uses TRBV5-6 and TRBJ2-3; D not resolved. The CDR3 sequence is 14 residues long. Germline lookup yields CDR1 SGHDT and CDR2 YYEEEE. V was cut by 1 base and J by 7 bases, with 13 bases left in between. CDR3 in amino acids: CASSLSQSHNTQYF. Written as DNA, the CDR3 is TGTGCCAGCAGCTTGAGTCAATCTCACAATACGCAGTATTTT.

V is TRBV5-4 and J is TRBJ2-5, with 10 bases fitting TRBD2. V trimming: 2 bases; J trimming: 1 base; junction bases outside the gene matches: 2. Per germline, CDR1 SGHNT and CDR2 YYREEE (reference sequence). The CDR3 covers 15 residues. Here the CDR3 reads CASSLRTSGQETQYF. CDR3 bases: TGTGCCAGCAGCTTAAGGACTAGCGGCCAAGAGACCCAGTACTTC.

This clone is a singleton in its sample. The chain has TRBV4-2 and TRBJ1-2; D may be TRBD1 (5 bases). Germline-derived CDR1 and CDR2 are LGHNA and YNFKEQ. CDR3 length: 19 residues. The V gene lost 5 bases and the J gene lost 4 bases, with 29 bases spanning the gap. The CDR3: CASSLAGMGGTSRGYGYTF. CDR3 DNA: TGTGCCAGCAGCTTGGCGGGGATGGGGGGTACGAGCCGGGGCTATGGCTACACCTTC.

The gene calls are TRBV7-9 and TRBJ2-7; 11 nucleotides align to TRBD1. The J segment lost 2 bases and the V segment lost 5 bases, leaving 5 bases of the junction unmatched. Germline lookup yields CDR1 SEHNR and CDR2 FQNEAQ (reference sequence). The CDR3 totals 15 residues. This CDR3 reads CASSTGQGAAYEQYF. CDR3 in DNA: TGTGCCAGCAGCACCGGACAGGGGGCGGCCTACGAGCAGTACTTC.

The genes are TRBV11-1 and TRBJ1-1; TRBD1 aligns across 8 bases. Germline V gene data show CDR1 as SGHAT and CDR2 as FQDESV (reference sequence). This CDR3 is built from 15 residues. Trimming removed 3 bases from V and 4 bases from J; junction bases left unmatched: 7. The CDR3 region has the DNA TGTGCCAGCAGCTTGACAGGGGCTGACGCCACTGAAGCTTTCTTT. It translates to CASSLTGADATEAFF.